This T cell receptor beta chain came from a study of cytomegalovirus exposure and HLA in healthy donors. On this clone: Its specificity is not known.

A multiplex PCR was run with 60 Vbeta primers and 13 Jbeta primers. Profiling relied on immunoSEQ multiplex PCR, and the TCRdb table lists in-frame clones only, not all of them. The table has about 100,000 clones, 84% seen once. Whereas donors were nominally healthy upon sampling, unrecorded immune exposures were probable. Germline V gene data show CDR1 as PRHDT and CDR2 as FYEKMQ (reference sequence). The V gene lost 4 bases and the J gene lost 2 bases, with 15 bases spanning the gap. CDR3 length: 15 amino acids. General study results and limits: Productive rates of about 90% or about 30% were seen for most TCR beta V segments in an earlier analysis. A few of the chains that were CMV-associated were confirmed in vitro to be specific for CMV antigens. The study carried out a later analysis of TCR beta sequences. It associated around 17,000 of them with specific HLA alleles at a false discovery rate of 0.05.

This chain links TRBV13 with TRBJ2-7; TRBD2 is a possible D gene (6 bases). The sequenced material came from PBMCs. This clonotype was obtained from a woman between 18 and 29 years old in good health and CMV-seronegative. The CDR3 loop is CASSYAGLGTYEQYF. CDR3 in DNA: TGTGCCAGCAGCTACGCGGGACTCGGCACCTACGAGCAGTACTTC.